This T cell receptor beta chain is drawn from a study of blood T cell repertoires in COVID-19. Study in general: From T cells, B-cell-depleted T cells, or PBMCs came the material, which was cDNA or gDNA.

Cohorts were determined from participant-reported clinical history. CDR1 is KGHSH and CDR2 is LQKENI in the germline V gene. Trimming cost V 6 bases and J 3 bases, with 12 bases left between them. The length of the CDR3 is 14 residues. Libraries were prepared by immunoSEQ multiplex PCR; TCRdb keeps only in-frame clonotypes and omits some of them. Among about 140,000 clones listed, 75% to 80% were seen once. This clonotype originated in a woman aged 50 to 60 who had recovered from COVID-19. The sequenced sample was PBMCs or T cells enriched from blood (not recorded which). The chain is built from TRBV18 and TRBJ2-1; a weak D match, TRBD2 (6 bases). DNA of the CDR3: TGTGCCAGCTCCCGGGACTTAAACTACAATGAGCAGTTCTTC. It is translated as CASSRDLNYNEQFF.